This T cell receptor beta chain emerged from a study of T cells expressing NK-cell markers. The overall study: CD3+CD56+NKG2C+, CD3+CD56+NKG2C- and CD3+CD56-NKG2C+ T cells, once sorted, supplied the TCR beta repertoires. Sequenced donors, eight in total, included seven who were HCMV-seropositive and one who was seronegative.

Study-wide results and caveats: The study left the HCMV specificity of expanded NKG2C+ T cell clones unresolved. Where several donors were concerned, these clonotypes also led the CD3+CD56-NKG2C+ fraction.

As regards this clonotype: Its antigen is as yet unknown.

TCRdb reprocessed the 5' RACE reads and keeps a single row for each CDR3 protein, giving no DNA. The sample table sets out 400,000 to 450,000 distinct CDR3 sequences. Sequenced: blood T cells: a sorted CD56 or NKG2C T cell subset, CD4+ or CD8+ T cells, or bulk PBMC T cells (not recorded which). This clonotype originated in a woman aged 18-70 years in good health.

The CDR3 loop reads CASSDGWGLGNTEAFF. The chain carries TRBV10-1 and TRBJ1-1. This CDR3 has 16 amino acids. Germline assignment: CDR1 WNHNN and CDR2 SYGVQD (reference sequence).